This is a list of T cell receptor beta chains from one sample in a study of shared clonotypes between healthy human individuals. Clones were sequenced by immunoSEQ multiplex PCR, and TCRdb holds only the in-frame ones, with some missing. The data hold millions of clones, with around 90% observed a single time. Sequencing used naive CD4+ T cells sorted from blood. These receptors were obtained from a man aged 18 to 29 in good health. The CDR3 runs from the conserved cysteine through the conserved F or W. Each record gives: clone size, V gene, J gene, D gene, CDR3 DNA, CDR3 protein. D genes are given only for firm matches. Not all rows give a size; the values are once, few, many and, for expanded clones, a class.

-,TRBV2,TRBJ1-2,-,TGTGCCAGCAGTGGCGGACATGAGACCTATGGCTACACCTTC,CASSGGHETYGYTF
-,TRBV5-4,TRBJ2-3,-,TGTGCCAGCAGCTCCGTGTCAGATACGCAGTATTTT,CASSSVSDTQYF
-,TRBV13,TRBJ2-5,TRBD1,TGTGCCAGCAGCTTCAACAGGGGTCAAGAGACCCAGTACTTC,CASSFNRGQETQYF
-,TRBV2,TRBJ2-2,-,TGTGCCAGCAGTGAGTCGGATTCGAACACCGGGGAGCTGTTTTTT,CASSESDSNTGELFF
-,TRBV7-8,TRBJ2-3,TRBD1,TGTGCCAGCAGCTTAGTGGCAGGGGGAAATACGCAGTATTTT,CASSLVAGGNTQYF
-,TRBV5-1,TRBJ2-7,-,TGCGCCAGCAGCTCCGGGATGGAGCAGTACTTC,CASSSGMEQYF
-,TRBV7-2,TRBJ2-3,-,TGTGCCAGCACTAAGAAGTCAAGGGCGGGGACGACAGATACGCAGTATTTT,CASTKKSRAGTTDTQYF
-,TRBV4-1,TRBJ2-5,-,TGCGCCAGCAGCCAGGGGGGAGAGACCCAGTACTTC,CASSQGGETQYF
-,TRBV4-3,TRBJ2-7,TRBD2,TGCGCCAGTTCGCGGGACCGGGGGGGCGAGCAGTACTTC,CASSRDRGGEQYF
-,TRBV13,TRBJ2-7,TRBD2,TGTGCCAGCAGCTTCTATCGGGGGGGCCGTTACGAGCAGTACTTC,CASSFYRGGRYEQYF
-,TRBV30,TRBJ1-6,-,TGTGCCTGGGGGGTGTCCCGGACACCGGTTTTGGTTTCACCCCTCCACTTT,CAWGVSRTPVLVSPLHF
-,TRBV6-1,TRBJ2-1,TRBD1,TGTGCCAGCAGTGAACGACAGGGGAAGGGGTACAATGAGCAGTTCTTC,CASSERQGKGYNEQFF
-,TRBV25-1,TRBJ2-1,-,TGTGCCAGCAGTGCCGGCGGTCTCGGTAGCAATGAGCAGTTCTTC,CASSAGGLGSNEQFF
-,TRBV6-1,TRBJ2-7,-,TGTGCCGGATCACAGGGCTCCTACACCTACGAGCAGTACTTC,CAGSQGSYTYEQYF
-,TRBV6-5,TRBJ1-3,-,TGTGCCAGCAGTTACGGCACAGGGTCTGGAAACACCATATATTTT,CASSYGTGSGNTIYF
-,TRBV9,TRBJ1-5,-,TGTGCCAGCAGCGTAGAAGGGGCAGGAAATCAGCCCCAGCATTTT,CASSVEGAGNQPQHF
once,TRBV13,TRBJ2-1,-,TGTGCCAGCAGCTCCCAGGTGGGACTCGAGAATGAGCAGTTCTTC,CASSSQVGLENEQFF
-,TRBV7-6,TRBJ2-3,-,TGTGCCAGCAGCTTAGCTCGGGGGAGCACAGATACGCAGTATTTT,CASSLARGSTDTQYF
few,TRBV30,TRBJ1-1,-,TGTGCCTGGAGACAAGCTGTCACTGAAGCTTTCTTT,CAWRQAVTEAFF
-,TRBV5-1,TRBJ1-1,-,TGCGCCAGCAGCCCCGGACTCCTCAGTTTGAACACTGAAGCTTTCTTT,CASSPGLLSLNTEAFF
-,TRBV6-5,TRBJ1-1,-,TGTGCCAGCAGTTACTCGAAAACCTCAGAGGCTTTCTTT,CASSYSKTSEAFF
-,TRBV5-4,TRBJ1-1,-,TGTGCCAGCAGCCAGGGCGGAGAGGGTGATAGAGAAGCTTTCTTT,CASSQGGEGDREAFF
-,TRBV6-1,TRBJ1-4,-,TGTGCCGCCGGGAGGGGGGCAACTAATGAAAAACTGTTTTTT,CAAGRGATNEKLFF
-,TRBV28,TRBJ1-3,-,TGTGCCAGCAACGTGATTTTAGGGGCGCGAGGAGGAAACACCATATATTTT,CASNVILGARGGNTIYF
-,TRBV11-2,TRBJ1-6,TRBD1,TGTGCCAGCAGCAAACCCCGGGGCGGGACAGGGGGCGATTCACCCCTCCACTTT,CASSKPRGGTGGDSPLHF
once,TRBV18,TRBJ1-4,TRBD1,TGTGCCAGCTCAGGCCGGGACAGATGGGAAAAACTGTTTTTT,CASSGRDRWEKLFF
-,TRBV4-3,TRBJ2-1,TRBD2,TGCGCCAGCAGCCAAGATCTCCCTAGCGGGAGTAATAATGAGCAGTTCTTC,CASSQDLPSGSNNEQFF
-,TRBV7-9,TRBJ2-3,-,TGTGCCAGCAGCTCTGGACTTTGGTCAGATACGCAGTATTTT,CASSSGLWSDTQYF